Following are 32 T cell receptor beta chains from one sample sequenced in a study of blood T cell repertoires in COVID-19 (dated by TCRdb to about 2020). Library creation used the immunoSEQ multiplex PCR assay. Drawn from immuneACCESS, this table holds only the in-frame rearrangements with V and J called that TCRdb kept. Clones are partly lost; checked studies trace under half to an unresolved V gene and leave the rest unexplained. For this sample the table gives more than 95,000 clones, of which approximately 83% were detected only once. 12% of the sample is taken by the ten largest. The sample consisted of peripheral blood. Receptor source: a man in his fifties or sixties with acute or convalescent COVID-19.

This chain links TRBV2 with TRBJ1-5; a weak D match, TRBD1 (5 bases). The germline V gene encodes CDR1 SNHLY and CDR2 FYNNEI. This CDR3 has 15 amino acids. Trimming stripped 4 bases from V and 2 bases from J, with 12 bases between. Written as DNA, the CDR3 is TGTGCCAGCAGTGCCGGGGGGAGGGGCAATCAGCCCCAGCATTTT. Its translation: CASSAGGRGNQPQHF. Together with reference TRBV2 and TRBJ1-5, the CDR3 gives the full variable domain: EPEVTQTPSHQVTQMGQEVILRCVPISNHLYFYWYRQILGQKVEFLVSFYNNEISEKSEIFDDQFSVERPDGSNFTLKIRSTKLEDSAMYFCASSAGGRGNQPQHFGDGTRLSIL.

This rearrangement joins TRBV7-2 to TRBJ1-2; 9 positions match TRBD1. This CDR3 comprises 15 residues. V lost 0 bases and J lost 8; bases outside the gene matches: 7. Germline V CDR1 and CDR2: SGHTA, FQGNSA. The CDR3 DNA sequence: TGTGCCAGCAGCTTAGCCCCCGGACAGGGGAGCGGCTACACCTTC. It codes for CASSLAPGQGSGYTF.

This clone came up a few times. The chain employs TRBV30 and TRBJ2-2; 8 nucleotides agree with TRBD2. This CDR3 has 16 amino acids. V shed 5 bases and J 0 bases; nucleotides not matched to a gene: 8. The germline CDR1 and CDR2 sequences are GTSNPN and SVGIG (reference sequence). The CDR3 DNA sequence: TGTGCCTGGGGGGGCCCGGGACTAGCGAACACCGGGGAGCTGTTTTTT. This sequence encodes CAWGGPGLANTGELFF.

The CDR3 here is CASSLRGGSYEQYF. In DNA, the CDR3 is TGTGCCAGCAGCTTAAGGGGGGGTTCCTACGAGCAGTACTTC. J is TRBJ2-7 and V is TRBV7-9, with D possibly TRBD2 on 7 matching bases. Trimming shortened V by 2 bases and J by 1 base, and 9 bases separated the two germline ends. CDR1 SEHNR and CDR2 FQNEAQ come from the germline V gene (reference sequence). This CDR3 comprises 14 residues.

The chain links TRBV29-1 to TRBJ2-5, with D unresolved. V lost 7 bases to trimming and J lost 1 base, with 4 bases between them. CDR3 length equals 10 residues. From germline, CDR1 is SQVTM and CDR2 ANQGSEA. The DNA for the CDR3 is TGCAGCGCCGGCCAAGAGACCCAGTACTTC. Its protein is CSAGQETQYF. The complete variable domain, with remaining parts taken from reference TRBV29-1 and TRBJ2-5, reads SAVISQKPSRDICQRGTSLTIQCQVDSQVTMMFWYRQQPGQSLTLIATANQGSEATYESGFVIDKFPISRPNLTFSTLTVSNMSPEDSSIYLCSAGQETQYFGPGTRLLVL.

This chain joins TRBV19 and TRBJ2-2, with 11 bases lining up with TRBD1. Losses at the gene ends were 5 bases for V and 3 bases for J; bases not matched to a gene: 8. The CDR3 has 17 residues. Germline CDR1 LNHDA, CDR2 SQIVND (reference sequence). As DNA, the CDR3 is TGTGCCAGTAGTCGGTCGAGGACAGGGGGCCACACCGGGGAGCTGTTTTTT. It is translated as CASSRSRTGGHTGELFF.

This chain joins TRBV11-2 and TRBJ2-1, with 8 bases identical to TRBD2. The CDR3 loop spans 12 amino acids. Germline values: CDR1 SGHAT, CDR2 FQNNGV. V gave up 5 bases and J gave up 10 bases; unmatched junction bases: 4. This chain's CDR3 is CASSPQRGEQFF. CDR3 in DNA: TGTGCCAGCAGCCCCCAGCGGGGGGAGCAGTTCTTC.

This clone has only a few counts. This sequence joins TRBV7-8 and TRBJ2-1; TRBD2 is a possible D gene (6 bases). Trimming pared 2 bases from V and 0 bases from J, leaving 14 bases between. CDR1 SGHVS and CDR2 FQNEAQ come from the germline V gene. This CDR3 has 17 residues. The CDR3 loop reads CASSLRQSSVSYNEQFF. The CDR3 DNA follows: TGTGCCAGCAGCTTACGACAATCTAGCGTCTCCTACAATGAGCAGTTCTTC. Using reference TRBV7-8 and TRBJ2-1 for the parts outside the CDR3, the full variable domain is GAGVSQSPRYKVAKRGQDVALRCDPISGHVSLFWYQQALGQGPEFLTYFQNEAQLDKSGLPSDRFFAERPEGSVSTLKIQRTQQEDSAVYLCASSLRQSSVSYNEQFFGPGTRLTVL.

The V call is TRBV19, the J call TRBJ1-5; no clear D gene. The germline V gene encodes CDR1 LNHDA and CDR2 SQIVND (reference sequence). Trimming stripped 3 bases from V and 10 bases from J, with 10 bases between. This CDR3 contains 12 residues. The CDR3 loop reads CASSIEGRPQHF. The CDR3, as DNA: TGTGCCAGTAGTATCGAGGGTCGACCCCAGCATTTT.

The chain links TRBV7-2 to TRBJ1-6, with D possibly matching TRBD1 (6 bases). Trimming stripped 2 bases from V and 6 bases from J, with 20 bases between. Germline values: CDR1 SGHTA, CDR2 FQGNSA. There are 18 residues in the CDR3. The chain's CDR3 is CASSLTPPSGAFNSPLHF. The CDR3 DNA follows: TGTGCCAGCAGCTTAACCCCCCCATCAGGGGCCTTTAATTCACCCCTCCACTTT.

CDR3 in amino acids: CASSLGQGNTEAFF. CDR3 nucleotides: TGTGCCAGCTCATTGGGACAGGGGAACACTGAAGCTTTCTTT. The chain combines TRBV18 with TRBJ1-1; 9 nucleotides line up with TRBD1. CDR1 and CDR2 (germline): KGHSH, LQKENI. This CDR3 spans 14 amino acids. Trimming cost V 5 bases and J 1 base; bases outside gene matches: 2. The full variable domain, rest sourced from reference TRBV18 and TRBJ1-1, is NAGVMQNPRHLVRRRGQEARLRCSPMKGHSHVYWYRQLPEEGLKFMVYLQKENIIDESGMPKERFSAEFPKEGPSILRIQQVVRGDSAAYFCASSLGQGNTEAFFGQGTRLTVV.

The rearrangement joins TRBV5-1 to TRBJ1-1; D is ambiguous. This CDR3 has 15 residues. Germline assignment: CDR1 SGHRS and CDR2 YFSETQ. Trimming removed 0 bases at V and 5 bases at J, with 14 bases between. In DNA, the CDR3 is TGCGCCAGCAGCTTGGCCGGGGTGGGGAGTACTGAAGCTTTCTTT. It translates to CASSLAGVGSTEAFF.

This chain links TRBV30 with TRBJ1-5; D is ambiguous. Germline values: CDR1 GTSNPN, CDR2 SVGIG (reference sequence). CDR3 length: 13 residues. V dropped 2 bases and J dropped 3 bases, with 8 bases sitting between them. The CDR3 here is CAWSRRDNQPQHF. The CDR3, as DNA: TGTGCCTGGAGTAGAAGAGACAATCAGCCCCAGCATTTT.

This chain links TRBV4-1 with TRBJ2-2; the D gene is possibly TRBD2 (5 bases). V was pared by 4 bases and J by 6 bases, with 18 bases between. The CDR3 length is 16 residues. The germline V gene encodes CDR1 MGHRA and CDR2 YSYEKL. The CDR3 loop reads CASSPRGRFLSGELFF. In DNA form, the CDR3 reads TGCGCCAGCAGCCCCCGGGGTAGGTTTTTATCCGGGGAGCTGTTTTTT.

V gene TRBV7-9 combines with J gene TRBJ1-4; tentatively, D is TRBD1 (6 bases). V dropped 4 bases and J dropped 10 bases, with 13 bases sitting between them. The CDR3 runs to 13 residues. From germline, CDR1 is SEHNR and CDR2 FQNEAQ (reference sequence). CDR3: CASSSAQGLKLFF. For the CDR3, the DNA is TGTGCCAGCAGCTCTGCGCAGGGGTTAAAACTGTTTTTT.

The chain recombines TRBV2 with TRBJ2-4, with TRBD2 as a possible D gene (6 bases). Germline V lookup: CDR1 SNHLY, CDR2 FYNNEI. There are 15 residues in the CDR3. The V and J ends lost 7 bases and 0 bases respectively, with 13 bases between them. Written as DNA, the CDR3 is TGTGCCAGCATTGAGGGAGGCATAGCCAAAAACATTCAGTACTTC. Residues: CASIEGGIAKNIQYF.

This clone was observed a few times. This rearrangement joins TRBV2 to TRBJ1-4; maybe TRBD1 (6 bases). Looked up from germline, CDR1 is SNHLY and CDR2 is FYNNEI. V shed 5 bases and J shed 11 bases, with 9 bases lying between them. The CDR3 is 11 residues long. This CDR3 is CASSPGQKLFF. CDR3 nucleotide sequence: TGTGCCAGCAGTCCAGGACAGAAACTGTTTTTT.

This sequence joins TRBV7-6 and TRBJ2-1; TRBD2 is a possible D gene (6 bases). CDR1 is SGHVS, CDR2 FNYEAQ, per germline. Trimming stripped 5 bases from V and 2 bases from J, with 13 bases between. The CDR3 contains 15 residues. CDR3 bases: TGTGCCAGCAGCCTCGGGACTCCCACCTACAATGAGCAGTTCTTC. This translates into CASSLGTPTYNEQFF.

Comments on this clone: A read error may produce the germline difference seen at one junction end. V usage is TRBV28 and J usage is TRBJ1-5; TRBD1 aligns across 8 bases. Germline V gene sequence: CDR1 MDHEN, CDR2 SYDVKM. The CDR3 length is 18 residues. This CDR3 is CAGSPSIGWQGAAQPQHF. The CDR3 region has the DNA TGTGCCGGCAGTCCCTCCATCGGATGGCAGGGGGCGGCTCAGCCCCAGCATTTT.

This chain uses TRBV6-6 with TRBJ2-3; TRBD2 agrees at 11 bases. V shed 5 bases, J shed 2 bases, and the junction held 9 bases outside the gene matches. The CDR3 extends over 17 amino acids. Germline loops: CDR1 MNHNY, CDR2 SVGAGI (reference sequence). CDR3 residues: CASSPRTSGWNTDTQYF. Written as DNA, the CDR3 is TGTGCCAGCAGTCCACGGACTAGCGGGTGGAACACAGATACGCAGTATTTT.

The CDR3 sequence is CASSPTSGSGGSYEQYF. The CDR3 DNA reads as TGTGCCAGCAGCCCGACTAGCGGGAGTGGGGGCTCCTACGAGCAGTACTTC. The V and J genes are TRBV28 and TRBJ2-7; 12 bases are shared with TRBD2. J was trimmed by 0 bases and V by 6 bases; bases with no gene match: 9. From germline, CDR1 is MDHEN and CDR2 SYDVKM. This CDR3 comprises 17 residues.

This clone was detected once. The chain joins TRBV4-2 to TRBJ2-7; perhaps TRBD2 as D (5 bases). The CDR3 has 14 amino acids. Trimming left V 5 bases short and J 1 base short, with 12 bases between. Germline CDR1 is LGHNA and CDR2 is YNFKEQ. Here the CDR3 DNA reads TGTGCCAGCAGCGAGGGAGAGGGTTCCTACGAGCAGTACTTC. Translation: CASSEGEGSYEQYF.

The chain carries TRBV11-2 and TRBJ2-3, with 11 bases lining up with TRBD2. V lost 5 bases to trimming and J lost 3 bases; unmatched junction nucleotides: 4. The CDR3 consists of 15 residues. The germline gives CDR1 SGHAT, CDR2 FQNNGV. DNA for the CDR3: TGTGCCAGCAGCGAAAGGACTAGCGGGACAGATACGCAGTATTTT. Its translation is CASSERTSGTDTQYF.

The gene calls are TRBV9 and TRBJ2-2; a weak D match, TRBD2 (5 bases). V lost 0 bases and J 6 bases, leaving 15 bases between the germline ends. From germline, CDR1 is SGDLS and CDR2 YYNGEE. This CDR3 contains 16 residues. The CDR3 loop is CASSVARRPVPGELFF. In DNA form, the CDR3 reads TGTGCCAGCAGCGTAGCAAGGAGGCCGGTCCCCGGGGAGCTGTTTTTT.

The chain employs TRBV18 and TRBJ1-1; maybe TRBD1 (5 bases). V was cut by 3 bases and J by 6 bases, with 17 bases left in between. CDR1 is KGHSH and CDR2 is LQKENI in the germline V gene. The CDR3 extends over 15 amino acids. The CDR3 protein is CASSPVTPTAPEAFF. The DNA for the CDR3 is TGTGCCAGCTCACCCGTTACACCGACAGCCCCTGAAGCTTTCTTT.

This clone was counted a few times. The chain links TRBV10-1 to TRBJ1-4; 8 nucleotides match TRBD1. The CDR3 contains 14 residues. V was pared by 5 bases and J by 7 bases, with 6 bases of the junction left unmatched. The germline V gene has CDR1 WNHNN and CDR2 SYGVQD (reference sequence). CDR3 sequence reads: CASSKDRVGEKLFF. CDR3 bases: TGCGCCAGCAGTAAGGACAGGGTTGGTGAAAAACTGTTTTTT.

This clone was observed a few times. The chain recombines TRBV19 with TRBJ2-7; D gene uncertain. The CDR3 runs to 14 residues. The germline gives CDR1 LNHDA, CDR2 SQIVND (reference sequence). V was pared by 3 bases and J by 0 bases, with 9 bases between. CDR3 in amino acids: CASSISGFSYEQYF. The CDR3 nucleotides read TGTGCCAGTAGTATCTCCGGTTTCTCCTACGAGCAGTACTTC.

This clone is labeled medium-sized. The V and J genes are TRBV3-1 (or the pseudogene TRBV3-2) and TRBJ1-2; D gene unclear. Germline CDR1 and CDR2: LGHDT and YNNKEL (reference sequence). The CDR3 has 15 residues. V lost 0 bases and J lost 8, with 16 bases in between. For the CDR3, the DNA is TGTGCCAGCAGCCAAGATCTATCCGTTTCATGGGGCTACACCTTC. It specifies CASSQDLSVSWGYTF.

In DNA, the CDR3 is TGTGCCAGCAGTCAGATAGCGGGCAATGAGCAGTTCTTC. Protein: CASSQIAGNEQFF. The chain combines TRBV5-6 with TRBJ2-1; 7 nucleotides agree with TRBD2. V dropped 5 bases and J dropped 6; count of bases not matched to a gene: 5. CDR1 and CDR2 from the germline V gene are SGHDT and YYEEEE. This CDR3 spans 13 amino acids.

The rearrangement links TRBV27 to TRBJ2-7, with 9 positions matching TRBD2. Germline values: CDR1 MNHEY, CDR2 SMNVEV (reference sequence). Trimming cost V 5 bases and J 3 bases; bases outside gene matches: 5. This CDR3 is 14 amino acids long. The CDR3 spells CASSELAGHYEQYF. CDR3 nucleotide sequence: TGTGCCAGCAGTGAACTAGCGGGTCACTACGAGCAGTACTTC.

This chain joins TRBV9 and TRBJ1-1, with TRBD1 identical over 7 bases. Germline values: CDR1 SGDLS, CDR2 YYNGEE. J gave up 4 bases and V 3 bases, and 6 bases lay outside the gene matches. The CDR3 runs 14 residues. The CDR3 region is CASSEGSGGTEAFF. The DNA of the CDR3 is TGTGCCAGCAGCGAGGGATCAGGGGGCACTGAAGCTTTCTTT.

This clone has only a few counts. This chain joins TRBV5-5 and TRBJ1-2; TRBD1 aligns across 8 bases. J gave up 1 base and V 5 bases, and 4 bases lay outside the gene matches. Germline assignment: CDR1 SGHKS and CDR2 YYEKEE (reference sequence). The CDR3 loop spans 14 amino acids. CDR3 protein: CASRLGQGNYGYTF. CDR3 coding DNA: TGTGCCAGCAGACTAGGACAGGGTAACTATGGCTACACCTTC.